A selection of T cell receptor beta chains follows, all from one sample in a study of graft-versus-host responses after intestinal transplantation. Generated by immunoSEQ multiplex PCR, the TCRdb table keeps only in-frame clones and is missing some. This table has just under 55,000 clones, 91% appearing once. The sample consisted of PBMCs, taken nearly 670 days after intestinal transplant. These receptors were taken from a human patient who received an intestinal transplant, so some T cells may come from the graft donor. CDR3s include the opening cysteine and the closing phenylalanine or tryptophan. The order of the fields is D gene, clone size, V gene, J gene, CDR3 DNA, CDR3 protein. A D gene is named only where the DNA matches it firmly. The size field is filled for only some rows; it gives once, few, many or a size class.

D gene: TRBD1
clone size: .
V gene: TRBV10-3
J gene: TRBJ2-2
CDR3 DNA: TGTGCCATCAGTACTGCTGATGGACAGGAGCGCACCGGGGAGCTGTTTTTT
CDR3 protein: CAISTADGQERTGELFF

D gene: .
clone size: .
V gene: TRBV2
J gene: TRBJ2-6
CDR3 DNA: TGTGCCAGCACCACAGTACTCTCTGGGGCCAACGTCCTGACTTTC
CDR3 protein: CASTTVLSGANVLTF

D gene: .
clone size: .
V gene: TRBV4-1
J gene: TRBJ2-3
CDR3 DNA: TGCGCCAGCAGCCAAGAGTCCTTCGCATCAGATACGCAGTATTTT
CDR3 protein: CASSQESFASDTQYF

D gene: .
clone size: .
V gene: TRBV15
J gene: TRBJ2-7
CDR3 DNA: TGTGCCACCGCCGGAACAACTCAGGGCGAGCAGTACTTC
CDR3 protein: CATAGTTQGEQYF

D gene: TRBD1
clone size: .
V gene: TRBV2
J gene: TRBJ1-5
CDR3 DNA: TGTGCCAGCAGTGCGACAGGGGGCGGGAATCAGCCCCAGCATTTT
CDR3 protein: CASSATGGGNQPQHF

D gene: .
clone size: .
V gene: TRBV7-9
J gene: TRBJ2-7
CDR3 DNA: TGTGCCAGCAGCTTAGAAGTCGGATCCCTCCTTTACGAGCAGTACTTC
CDR3 protein: CASSLEVGSLLYEQYF

D gene: TRBD1
clone size: once
V gene: TRBV25-1
J gene: TRBJ1-2
CDR3 DNA: TGTGCCAGCAGTGAACCCAATCCCCGGGACAGTGGTGGCTACACCTTC
CDR3 protein: CASSEPNPRDSGGYTF

D gene: .
clone size: .
V gene: TRBV6-1
J gene: TRBJ1-4
CDR3 DNA: TGTGCCAGCGTGTGGGATGAAAAACTGTTTTTT
CDR3 protein: CASVWDEKLFF

D gene: .
clone size: .
V gene: TRBV27
J gene: TRBJ2-3
CDR3 DNA: TGTGCCAGCAGTCCGTCTTACGGACTGGACTATTGGGATACGCAGTATTTT
CDR3 protein: CASSPSYGLDYWDTQYF

D gene: TRBD1
clone size: .
V gene: TRBV4-2
J gene: TRBJ1-4
CDR3 DNA: TGTGCCAGCAGCCACAGCGACAGGGGGGAAGAAAAACTGTTTTTT
CDR3 protein: CASSHSDRGEEKLFF

D gene: TRBD1
clone size: .
V gene: TRBV11-1
J gene: TRBJ2-4
CDR3 DNA: TGTGCCAGCAGCCCGACAGGGACACTAGCCAAAAACATTCAGTACTTC
CDR3 protein: CASSPTGTLAKNIQYF

D gene: TRBD1
clone size: .
V gene: TRBV27
J gene: TRBJ1-6
CDR3 DNA: TGTGCCAGCCTCGCGGACAGGGCTCGAGGATCACCCCTCCACTTT
CDR3 protein: CASLADRARGSPLHF

D gene: .
clone size: .
V gene: TRBV9
J gene: TRBJ1-2
CDR3 DNA: TGTGCCAGCAGCGTATCAGAGACTAACTATGGCTACACCTTC
CDR3 protein: CASSVSETNYGYTF

D gene: .
clone size: .
V gene: TRBV5-6
J gene: TRBJ2-2
CDR3 DNA: TGTGCCAGCAGCTTGTGGGTCACCGGGGAGCTGTTTTTT
CDR3 protein: CASSLWVTGELFF